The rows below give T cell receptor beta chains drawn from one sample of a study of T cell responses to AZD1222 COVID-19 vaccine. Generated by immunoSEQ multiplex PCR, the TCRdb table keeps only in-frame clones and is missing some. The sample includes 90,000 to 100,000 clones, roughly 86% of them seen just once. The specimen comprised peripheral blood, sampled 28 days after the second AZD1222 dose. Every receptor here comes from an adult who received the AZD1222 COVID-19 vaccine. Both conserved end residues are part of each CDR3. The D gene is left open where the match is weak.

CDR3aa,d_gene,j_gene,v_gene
CASEAADTQYF,-,TRBJ2-3,TRBV6-5
CASSPGLAGVNEQFF,TRBD2,TRBJ2-1,TRBV27
CASSAGTIVYEQYF,-,TRBJ2-7,TRBV9
CASSLVSGATNEKLFF,-,TRBJ1-4,TRBV11-2
CASSSPLHFEQFF,-,TRBJ2-1,TRBV28
CASSSHTKSPHQPQHF,-,TRBJ1-5,TRBV6-5
CASSQRTGGDTEAFF,TRBD1,TRBJ1-1,TRBV9
CASSRGQGAYNSPLHF,TRBD1,TRBJ1-6,TRBV3-1/TRBV3-2
CASTLEGSVTEAFF,-,TRBJ1-1,TRBV6-5
CASSLGAQGYEQYF,-,TRBJ2-7,TRBV27
CASSLPGGGNSPLHF,-,TRBJ1-6,TRBV28